The T cell receptor beta chain described here comes from a study of response to subunit inactivated influenza vaccine. This clonotype was detected only a few times. TCRdb re-analysed the RT-PCR reads in MiXCR, keeping a single row per CDR3 protein. The data show more than 400,000 distinct CDR3 sequences, with around 7.9% seen just once and around 13% held by the top ten. The CDR3 is made up of 16 amino acids. Germline trimming cut 5 bases from V and 10 bases from J; bases unmatched to any gene: 10. Germline values: CDR1 MNHNS, CDR2 SASEGT. This chain links TRBV6-1 with TRBJ2-1; 14 nucleotides match TRBD2. This receptor was identified in a man between 45 and 75 years old who received an inactivated influenza vaccine. The sample was PBMCs from blood, taken about 23 months after vaccination. The CDR3 loop reads CASSRAPRLAGGEQFF. The CDR3 region has the DNA TGTGCCAGCAGTAGAGCCCCGAGACTAGCGGGAGGGGAGCAGTTCTTC.